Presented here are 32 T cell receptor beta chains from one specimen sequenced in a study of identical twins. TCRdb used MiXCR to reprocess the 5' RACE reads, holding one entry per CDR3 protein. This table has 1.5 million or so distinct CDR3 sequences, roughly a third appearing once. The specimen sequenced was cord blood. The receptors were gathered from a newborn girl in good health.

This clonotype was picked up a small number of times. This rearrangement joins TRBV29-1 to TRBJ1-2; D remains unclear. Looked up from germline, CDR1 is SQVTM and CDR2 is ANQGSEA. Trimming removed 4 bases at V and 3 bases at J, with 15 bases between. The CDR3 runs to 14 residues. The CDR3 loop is CSVVNQGGDYGYTF. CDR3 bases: TGCAGCGTTGTGAACCAAGGAGGAGACTATGGCTACACCTTC.

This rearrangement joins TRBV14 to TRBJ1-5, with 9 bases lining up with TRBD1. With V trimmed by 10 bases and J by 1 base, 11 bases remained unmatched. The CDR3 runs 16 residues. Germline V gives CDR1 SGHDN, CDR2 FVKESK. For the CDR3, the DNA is TGTGCCACCGAGCCGGGACAGGGCCACAGCAATCAGCCCCAGCATTTT. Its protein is CATEPGQGHSNQPQHF.

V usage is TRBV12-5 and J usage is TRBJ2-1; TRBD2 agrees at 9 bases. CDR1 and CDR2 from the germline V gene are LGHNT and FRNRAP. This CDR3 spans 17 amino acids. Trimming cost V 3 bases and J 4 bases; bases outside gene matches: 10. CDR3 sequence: CASGFNGGGEAYNEQFF. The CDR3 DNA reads TGTGCTAGTGGTTTCAATGGCGGGGGGGAGGCGTACAATGAGCAGTTCTTC.

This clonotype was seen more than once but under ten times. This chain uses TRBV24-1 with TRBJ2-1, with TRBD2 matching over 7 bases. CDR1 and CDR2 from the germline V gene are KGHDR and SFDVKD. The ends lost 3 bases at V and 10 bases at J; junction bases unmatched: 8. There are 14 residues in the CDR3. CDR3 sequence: CATSDGREVEEQFF. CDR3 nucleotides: TGTGCCACCAGTGATGGCCGGGAGGTAGAGGAGCAGTTCTTC.

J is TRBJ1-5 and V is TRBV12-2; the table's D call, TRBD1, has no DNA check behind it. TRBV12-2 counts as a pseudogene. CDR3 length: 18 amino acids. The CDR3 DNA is TGTGCAAGTCGCTTAGCGCTAGAGGGGTTCCATAGCAATCAGCCCCAGCATTTT. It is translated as CASRLALEGFHSNQPQHF.

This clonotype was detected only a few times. CDR3 residues: CASSGAKRQPQHF. CDR3 DNA sequence: TGTGCCAGCAGTGGCGCGAAACGGCAGCCCCAGCATTTT. The chain employs TRBV6-1 and TRBJ1-5; D is unresolved. Trimming took 4 bases from V and 7 from J, leaving 11 bases between them. The CDR3 has 13 amino acids. Germline V gene lookup returns CDR1 MNHNS and CDR2 SASEGT.

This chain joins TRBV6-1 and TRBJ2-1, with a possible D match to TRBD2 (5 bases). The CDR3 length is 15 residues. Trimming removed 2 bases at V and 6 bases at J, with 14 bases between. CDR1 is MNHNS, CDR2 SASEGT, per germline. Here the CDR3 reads CASSERGLGTNEQFF. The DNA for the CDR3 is TGTGCCAGCAGTGAACGAGGACTCGGCACCAATGAGCAGTTCTTC.

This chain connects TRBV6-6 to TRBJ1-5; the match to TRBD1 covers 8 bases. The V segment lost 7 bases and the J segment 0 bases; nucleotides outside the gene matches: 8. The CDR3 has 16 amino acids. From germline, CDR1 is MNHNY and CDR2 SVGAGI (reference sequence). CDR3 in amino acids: CASTEQGAYSNQPQHF. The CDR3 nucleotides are TGTGCCAGCACCGAGCAGGGGGCGTATAGCAATCAGCCCCAGCATTTT.

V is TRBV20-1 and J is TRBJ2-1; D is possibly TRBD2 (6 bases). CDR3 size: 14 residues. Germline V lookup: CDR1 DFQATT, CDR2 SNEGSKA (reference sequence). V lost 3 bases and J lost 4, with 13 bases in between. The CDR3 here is CSARDYHKYNEQFF. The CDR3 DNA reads TGCAGTGCTAGGGACTACCACAAATACAATGAGCAGTTCTTC.

As DNA, the CDR3 is TGTGCCAGCAGCCAAGAACTAGCGGGACCGACGGAGACCCAGTACTTC. Translated: CASSQELAGPTETQYF. This chain connects TRBV14 to TRBJ2-5, with 10 bases fitting TRBD2. The CDR3 runs to 16 residues. The germline CDR1 and CDR2 sequences are SGHDN and FVKESK. V trimming: 0 bases; J trimming: 5 bases; junction bases outside the gene matches: 6.

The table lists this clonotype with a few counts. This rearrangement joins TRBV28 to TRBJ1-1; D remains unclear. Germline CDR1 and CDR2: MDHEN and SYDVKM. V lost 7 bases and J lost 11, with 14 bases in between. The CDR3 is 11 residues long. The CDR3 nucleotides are TGTGCCAGCATGAGGGATCCCCAGGCTTTCTTT. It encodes CASMRDPQAFF. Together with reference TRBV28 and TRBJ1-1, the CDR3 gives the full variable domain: DVKVTQSSRYLVKRTGEKVFLECVQDMDHENMFWYRQDPGLGLRLIYFSYDVKMKEKGDIPEGYSVSREKKERFSLILESASTNQTSMYLCASMRDPQAFFGQGTRLTVV.

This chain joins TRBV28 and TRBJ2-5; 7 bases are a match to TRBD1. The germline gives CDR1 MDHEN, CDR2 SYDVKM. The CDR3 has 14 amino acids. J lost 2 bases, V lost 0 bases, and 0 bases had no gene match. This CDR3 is CASSLWDRQETQYF. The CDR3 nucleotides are TGTGCCAGCAGTTTATGGGACAGGCAAGAGACCCAGTACTTC. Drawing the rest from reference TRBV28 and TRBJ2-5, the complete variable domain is DVKVTQSSRYLVKRTGEKVFLECVQDMDHENMFWYRQDPGLGLRLIYFSYDVKMKEKGDIPEGYSVSREKKERFSLILESASTNQTSMYLCASSLWDRQETQYFGPGTRLLVL.

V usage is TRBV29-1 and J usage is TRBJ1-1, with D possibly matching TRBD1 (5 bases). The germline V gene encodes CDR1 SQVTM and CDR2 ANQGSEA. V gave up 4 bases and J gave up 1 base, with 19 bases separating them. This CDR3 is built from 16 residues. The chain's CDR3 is CSVAPRSPGQNTEAFF. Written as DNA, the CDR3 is TGCAGCGTTGCCCCCCGAAGCCCCGGACAGAACACTGAAGCTTTCTTT.

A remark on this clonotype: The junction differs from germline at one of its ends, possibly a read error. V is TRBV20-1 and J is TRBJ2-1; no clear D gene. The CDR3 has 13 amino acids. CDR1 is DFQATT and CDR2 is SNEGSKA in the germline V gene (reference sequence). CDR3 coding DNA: TGCAGTGCCCCCCGGGCCTACTACAATAAGCAGTTCTTC. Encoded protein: CSAPRAYYNKQFF.

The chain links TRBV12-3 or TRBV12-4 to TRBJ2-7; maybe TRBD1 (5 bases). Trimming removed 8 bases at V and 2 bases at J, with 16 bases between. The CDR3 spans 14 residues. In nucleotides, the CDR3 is TGTGCCAGCGCTTACAGGAGTTCCCCCTACGAGCAGTACTTC. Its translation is CASAYRSSPYEQYF.

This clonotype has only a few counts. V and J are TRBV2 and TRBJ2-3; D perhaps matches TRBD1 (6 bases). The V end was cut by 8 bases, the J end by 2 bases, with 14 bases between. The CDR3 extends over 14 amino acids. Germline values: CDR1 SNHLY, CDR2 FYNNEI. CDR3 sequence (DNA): TGTGCCAGCTGCTTGGGACACTCCACAGATACGCAGTATTTT. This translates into CASCLGHSTDTQYF.

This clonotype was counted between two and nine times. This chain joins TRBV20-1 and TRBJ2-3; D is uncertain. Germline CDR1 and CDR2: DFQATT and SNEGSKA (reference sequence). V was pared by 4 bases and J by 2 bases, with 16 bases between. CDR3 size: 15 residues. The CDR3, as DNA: TGCAGTGCTATCCCGCTATCCCCTAACACAGATACGCAGTATTTT. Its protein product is CSAIPLSPNTDTQYF.

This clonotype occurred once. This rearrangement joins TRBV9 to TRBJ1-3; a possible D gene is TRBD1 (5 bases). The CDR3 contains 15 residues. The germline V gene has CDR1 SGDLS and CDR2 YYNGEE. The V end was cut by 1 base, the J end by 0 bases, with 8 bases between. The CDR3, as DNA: TGTGCCAGCAGCGTAAAGGGGCCCTCTGGAAACACCATATATTTT. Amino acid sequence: CASSVKGPSGNTIYF.

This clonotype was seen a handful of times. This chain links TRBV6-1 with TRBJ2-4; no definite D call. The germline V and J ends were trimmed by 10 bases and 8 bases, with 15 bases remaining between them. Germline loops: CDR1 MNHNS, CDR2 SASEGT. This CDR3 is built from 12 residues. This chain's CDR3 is CATFLTGDIQYF. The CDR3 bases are TGTGCCACCTTCCTGACTGGGGACATTCAGTACTTC.

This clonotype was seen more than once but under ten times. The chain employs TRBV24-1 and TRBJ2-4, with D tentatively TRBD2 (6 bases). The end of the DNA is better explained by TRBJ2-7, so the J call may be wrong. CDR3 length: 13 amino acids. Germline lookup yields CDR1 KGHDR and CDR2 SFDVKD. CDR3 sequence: CATSHPGGYEQYF. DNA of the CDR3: TGTGCCACCAGTCACCCCGGGGGATACGAGCAGTACTTC.

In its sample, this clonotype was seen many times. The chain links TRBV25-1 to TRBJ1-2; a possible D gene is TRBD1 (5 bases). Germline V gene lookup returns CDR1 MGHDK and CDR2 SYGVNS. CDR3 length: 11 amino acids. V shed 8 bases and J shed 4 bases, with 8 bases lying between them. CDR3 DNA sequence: TGTGCCAGCTGGGACGGCTATGGCTACACCTTC. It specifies CASWDGYGYTF.

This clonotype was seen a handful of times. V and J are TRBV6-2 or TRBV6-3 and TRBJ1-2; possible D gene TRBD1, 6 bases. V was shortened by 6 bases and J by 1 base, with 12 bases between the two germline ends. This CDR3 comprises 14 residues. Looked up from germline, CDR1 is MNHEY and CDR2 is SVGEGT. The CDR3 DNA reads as TGTGCCAGCAGCCCGGACAGTTTTAACTATGGCTACACCTTC. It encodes CASSPDSFNYGYTF.

The chain's CDR3 is CAWSVSQYGYTF. CDR3 DNA sequence: TGTGCCTGGAGTGTATCACAGTATGGCTACACCTTC. The rearrangement joins TRBV30 to TRBJ1-2; no firm D call. The germline V gene has CDR1 GTSNPN and CDR2 SVGIG (reference sequence). CDR3 length equals 12 residues. V was cut by 0 bases and J by 5 bases, with 7 bases left in between.

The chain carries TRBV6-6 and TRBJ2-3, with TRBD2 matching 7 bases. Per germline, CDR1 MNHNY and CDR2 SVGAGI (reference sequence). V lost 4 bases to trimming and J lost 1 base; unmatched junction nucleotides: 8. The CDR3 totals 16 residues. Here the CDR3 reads CASSSHASGRTDTQYF. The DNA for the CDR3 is TGTGCCAGCAGTTCCCACGCTAGCGGCCGCACAGATACGCAGTATTTT.

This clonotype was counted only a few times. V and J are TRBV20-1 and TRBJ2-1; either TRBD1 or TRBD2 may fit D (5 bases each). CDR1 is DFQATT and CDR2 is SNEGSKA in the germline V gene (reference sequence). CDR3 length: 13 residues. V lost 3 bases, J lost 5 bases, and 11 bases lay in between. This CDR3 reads CSASPGRHNEQFF. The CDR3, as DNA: TGCAGTGCTAGCCCGGGACGCCACAATGAGCAGTTCTTC.

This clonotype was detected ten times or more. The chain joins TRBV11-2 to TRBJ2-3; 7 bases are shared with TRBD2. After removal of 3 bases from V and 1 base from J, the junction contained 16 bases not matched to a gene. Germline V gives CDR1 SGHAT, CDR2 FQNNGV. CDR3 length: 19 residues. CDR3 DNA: TGTGCCAGCAGCTTTTACGCAGCGACCCGGGACTATGGCACAGATACGCAGTATTTT. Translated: CASSFYAATRDYGTDTQYF. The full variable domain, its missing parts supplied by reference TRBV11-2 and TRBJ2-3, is EAGVAQSPRYKIIEKRQSVAFWCNPISGHATLYWYQQILGQGPKLLIQFQNNGVVDDSQLPKDRFSAERLKGVDSTLKIQPAKLEDSAVYLCASSFYAATRDYGTDTQYFGPGTRLTVL.

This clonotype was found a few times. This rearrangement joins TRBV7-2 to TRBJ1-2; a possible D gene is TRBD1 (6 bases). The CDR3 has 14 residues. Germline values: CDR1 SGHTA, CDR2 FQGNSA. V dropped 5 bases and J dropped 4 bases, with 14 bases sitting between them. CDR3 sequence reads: CASSPGQPSYGYTF. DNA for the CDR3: TGTGCCAGCAGCCCCGGACAGCCCTCCTATGGCTACACCTTC.

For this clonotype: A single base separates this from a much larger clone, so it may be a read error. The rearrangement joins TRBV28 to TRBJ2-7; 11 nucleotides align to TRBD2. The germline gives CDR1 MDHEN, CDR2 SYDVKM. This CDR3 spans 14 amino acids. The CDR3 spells CVSSEGTSGYEQYF. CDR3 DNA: TGTGTCAGCAGTGAAGGGACTAGCGGTTACGAGCAGTACTTC.

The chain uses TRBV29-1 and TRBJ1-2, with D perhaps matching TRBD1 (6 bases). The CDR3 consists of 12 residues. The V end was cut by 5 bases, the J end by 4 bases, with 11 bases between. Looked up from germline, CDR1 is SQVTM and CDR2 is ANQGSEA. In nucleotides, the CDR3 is TGCAGCGTTCCAGGGGCTAGCTATGGCTACACCTTC. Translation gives CSVPGASYGYTF.

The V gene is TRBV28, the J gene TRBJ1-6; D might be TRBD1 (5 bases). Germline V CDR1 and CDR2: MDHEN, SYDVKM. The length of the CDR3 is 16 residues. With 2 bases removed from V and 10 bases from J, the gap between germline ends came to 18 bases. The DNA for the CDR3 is TGTGCCAGCAGTTTAATCCGGGCAGGGTGGGAATCACCCCTCCACTTT. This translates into CASSLIRAGWESPLHF.

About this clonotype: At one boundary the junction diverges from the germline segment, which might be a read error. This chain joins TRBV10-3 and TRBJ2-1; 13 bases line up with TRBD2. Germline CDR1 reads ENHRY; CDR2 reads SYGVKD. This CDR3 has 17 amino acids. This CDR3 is CAVSPPRLAGGVNEQFF. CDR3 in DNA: TGTGCCGTCAGCCCTCCCCGACTAGCGGGGGGCGTCAATGAGCAGTTCTTC.

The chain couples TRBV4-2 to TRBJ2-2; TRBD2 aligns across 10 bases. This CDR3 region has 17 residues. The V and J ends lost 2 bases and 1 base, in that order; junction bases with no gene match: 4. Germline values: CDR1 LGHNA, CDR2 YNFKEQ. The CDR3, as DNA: TGTGCCAGCAGCCAATGGTGGACTAGCGGGAACACCGGGGAGCTGTTTTTT. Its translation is CASSQWWTSGNTGELFF.